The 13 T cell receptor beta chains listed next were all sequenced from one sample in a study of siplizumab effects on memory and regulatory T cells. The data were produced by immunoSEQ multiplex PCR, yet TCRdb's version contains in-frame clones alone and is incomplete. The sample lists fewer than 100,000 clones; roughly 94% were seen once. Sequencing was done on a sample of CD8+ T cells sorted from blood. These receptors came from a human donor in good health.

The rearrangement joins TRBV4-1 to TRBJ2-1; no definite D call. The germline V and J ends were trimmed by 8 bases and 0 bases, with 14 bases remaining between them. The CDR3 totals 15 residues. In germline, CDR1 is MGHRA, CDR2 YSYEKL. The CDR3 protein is CASESSVSSYNEQFF. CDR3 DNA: TGCGCCAGCGAATCATCGGTTAGCTCCTACAATGAGCAGTTCTTC.

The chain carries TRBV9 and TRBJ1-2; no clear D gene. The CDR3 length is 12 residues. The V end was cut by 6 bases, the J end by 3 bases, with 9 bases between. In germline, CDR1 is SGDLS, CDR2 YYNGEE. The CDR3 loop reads CASTGRDYGYTF. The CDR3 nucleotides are TGTGCCAGCACAGGACGGGACTATGGCTACACCTTC.

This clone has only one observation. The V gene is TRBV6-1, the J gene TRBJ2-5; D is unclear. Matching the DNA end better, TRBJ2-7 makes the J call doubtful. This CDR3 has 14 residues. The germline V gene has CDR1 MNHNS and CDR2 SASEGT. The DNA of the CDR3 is TGTGCCAGCAGTGAAGCCTTTCCTCCCTACGAGCAGTACTTC. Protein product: CASSEAFPPYEQYF.

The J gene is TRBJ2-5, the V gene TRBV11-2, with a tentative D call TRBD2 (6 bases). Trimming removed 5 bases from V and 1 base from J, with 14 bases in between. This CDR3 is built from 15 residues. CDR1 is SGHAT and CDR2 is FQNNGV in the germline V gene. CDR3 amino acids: CASSAKTSIQETQYF. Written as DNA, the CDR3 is TGTGCCAGCAGCGCCAAGACTAGTATCCAAGAGACCCAGTACTTC.

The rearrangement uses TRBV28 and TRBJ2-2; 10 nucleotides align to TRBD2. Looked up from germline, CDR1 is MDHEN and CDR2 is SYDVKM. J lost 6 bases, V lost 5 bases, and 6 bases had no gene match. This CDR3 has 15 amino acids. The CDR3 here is CASSPSGRGSGELFF. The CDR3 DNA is TGTGCCAGCAGTCCAAGCGGGAGGGGTTCCGGGGAGCTGTTTTTT. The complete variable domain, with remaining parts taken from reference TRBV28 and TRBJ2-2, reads DVKVTQSSRYLVKRTGEKVFLECVQDMDHENMFWYRQDPGLGLRLIYFSYDVKMKEKGDIPEGYSVSREKKERFSLILESASTNQTSMYLCASSPSGRGSGELFFGEGSRLTVL.

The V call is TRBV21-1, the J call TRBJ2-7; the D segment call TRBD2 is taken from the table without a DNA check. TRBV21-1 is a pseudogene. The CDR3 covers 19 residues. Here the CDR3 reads CASCTSGLAGGCYSYEQYF. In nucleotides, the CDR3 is TGTGCCAGCTGTACTAGTGGACTAGCGGGAGGCTGTTATTCTTACGAGCAGTACTTC.

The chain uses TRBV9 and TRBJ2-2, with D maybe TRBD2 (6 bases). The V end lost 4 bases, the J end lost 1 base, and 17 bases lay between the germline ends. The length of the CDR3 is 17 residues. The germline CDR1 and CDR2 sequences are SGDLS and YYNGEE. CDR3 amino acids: CASSRRTGTVNTGELFF. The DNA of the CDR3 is TGTGCCAGCAGCAGACGTACCGGGACTGTGAACACCGGGGAGCTGTTTTTT. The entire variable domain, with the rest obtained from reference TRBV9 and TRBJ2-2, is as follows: DSGVTQTPKHLITATGQRVTLRCSPRSGDLSVYWYQQSLDQGLQFLIQYYNGEERAKGNILERFSAQQFPDLHSELNLSSLELGDSALYFCASSRRTGTVNTGELFFGEGSRLTVL.

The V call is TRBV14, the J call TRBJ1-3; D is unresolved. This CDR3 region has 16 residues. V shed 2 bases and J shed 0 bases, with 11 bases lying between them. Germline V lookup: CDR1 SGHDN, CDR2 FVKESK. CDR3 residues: CASSQYGEASGNTIYF. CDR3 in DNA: TGTGCCAGCAGCCAATACGGGGAGGCCTCTGGAAACACCATATATTTT.

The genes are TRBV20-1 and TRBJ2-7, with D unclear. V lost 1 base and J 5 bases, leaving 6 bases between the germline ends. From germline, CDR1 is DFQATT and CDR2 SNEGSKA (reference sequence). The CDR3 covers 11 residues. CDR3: CSARAVNEQYF. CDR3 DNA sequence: TGCAGTGCTAGAGCCGTTAACGAGCAGTACTTC.

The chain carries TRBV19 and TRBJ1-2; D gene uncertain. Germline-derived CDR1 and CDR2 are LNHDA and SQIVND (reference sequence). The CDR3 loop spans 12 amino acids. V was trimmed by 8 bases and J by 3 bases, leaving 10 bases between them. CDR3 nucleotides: TGTGCCAGTTCTTCCGGGGACTATGGCTACACCTTC. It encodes CASSSGDYGYTF.

CDR3 coding DNA: TGCGCCAGCAGCCAAGATGGCGGTAATTCACCCCTCCACTTT. Its protein is CASSQDGGNSPLHF. The chain links TRBV4-1 to TRBJ1-6; D is unresolved. Germline V gene lookup returns CDR1 MGHRA and CDR2 YSYEKL. The CDR3 is 14 residues long. V was shortened by 0 bases and J by 6 bases, with 6 bases between the two germline ends.

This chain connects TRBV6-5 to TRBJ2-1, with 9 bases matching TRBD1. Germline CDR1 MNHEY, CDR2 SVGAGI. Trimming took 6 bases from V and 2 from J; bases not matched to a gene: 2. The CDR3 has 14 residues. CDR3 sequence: CASSRQGAYNEQFF. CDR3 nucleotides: TGTGCCAGCAGCCGACAGGGGGCCTACAATGAGCAGTTCTTC.

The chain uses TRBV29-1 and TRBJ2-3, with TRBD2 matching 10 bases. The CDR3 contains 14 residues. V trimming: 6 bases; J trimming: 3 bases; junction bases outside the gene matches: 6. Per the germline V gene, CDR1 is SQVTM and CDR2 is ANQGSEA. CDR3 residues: CSVFSGGRTDTQYF. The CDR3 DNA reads TGCAGCGTCTTTAGCGGGGGGAGGACAGATACGCAGTATTTT.